The source of this T cell receptor (beta chain) is a study of T cell repertoires in aging, cancer and after chemotherapy (dated by TCRdb to between 2017 and 2020). For the wider study: Donors were distributed across six age groups ranging from 30 or younger to 70 or older, with at least three individuals included per group. A cohort of 220 or so cancer patients (roughly 94 with hematological and around 130 with solid cancers) was assembled, and fewer than 100 healthy donors were included as a reference group. The study profiled peripheral blood TCR beta repertoires from healthy donors and cancer patients to examine immunoaging and T cell reconstitution after chemotherapy. Several million TCR reads were contained in the full dataset. Control TCR repertoires from healthy donors were recorded across several months to years, and re-sampling revealed clear clonal overlap.

Measured from the cysteine to the phenylalanine, the CDR3 is 16 residues long. Only the CDR3 portion is preserved as DNA: 48 bases, with reading frame beginning at the first base. CDR1 is given as SGHTA and CDR2 as FQGNSA, both from the germline V gene. V gives up 2 bases and J gives up 6 bases, and the segment between their germline ends measures 17 bases. Rearranged TRB sequences spanning V, D and J segments were amplified by multiplex touch-down PCR using a mixed TRB-A/B primer pool. Illumina adapters and sample indices were attached to the amplicons in two consecutive PCR reactions using Phusion HS II polymerase. Amplicons were gel-purified using the NucleoSpin Gel and PCR Clean-up kit and were subsequently checked with Qubit and an Agilent 2100 Bioanalyzer. Libraries were sequenced on an Illumina MiSeq using 600-cycle, single-indexed, paired-end runs. The paper's data handling went like this. Processing of the TRB sequences was carried out with MiXCR versions 2.12 and 3.0.5. Each unique CDR3 nucleotide sequence counted as one clone, and only productive sequences with at least two reads were retained. Shannon diversity, evenness, clonality (one minus evenness), and alpha-parameterized diversity profiles from alpha 0 to 5 were included as repertoire metrics. The IGoR algorithm was used to compute generation probabilities of clones in paired pre- and post-chemotherapy samples. The public sequencing data were trimmed at Q25 with fastp and processed into clonotypes with MiXCR by TCRdb, which kept only in-frame beta chains. When rows share a CDR3 protein, they turn into one entry using the most common DNA and genes. TCRdb's processing, not the authors' own work, is the source of the V and J calls. For this sample there are about 6,800 distinct CDR3 sequences; 40% appear just once. The ten largest clonotypes hold 14% to 15% of the sample.

Regarding this clonotype: Its antigen remains undetermined. Base qualities are not recorded, but no much larger clone differs from it by a single base.

TCR beta rearrangements were amplified from genomic DNA isolated from peripheral blood, not from sorted cells or RNA. Paper-wide results and their limitations: In healthy donors, the drop in TCR diversity with age came mainly from a loss of richness, whereas in cancer patients a loss of evenness also played a part. It was noted by the authors that conclusions about immunological memory after chemotherapy cannot be drawn from the repertoire data. Compared with age-matched healthy donors, untreated patients with hematological or solid cancers had significantly lower TCR diversity and higher clonality in blood. In both cancer cohorts, the median generation probability rose over the chemotherapy interval, which suggests that the repertoire was reconstituted through rebound thymic output.

In this chain, TRBV7-2 is recombined with TRBJ2-1; TRBD2 is a possible D gene, resting on 5 matching bases. This TCR was sampled from a human donor in good health. What was sequenced was blood. The nucleotide sequence is given as TGTGCCAGCAGCTTAAAGAGAAGCGGTCTTGTCAATGAGCAGTTCTTC. It translates to CASSLKRSGLVNEQFF.